This T cell receptor beta chain was recorded in a study of T cells in localized non-small cell lung cancer. General observations from the study: Without multi-region sequencing, intratumor heterogeneity could not be excluded. Of the top 100 tumor clones, median around 50 were in adjacent lung, some 30 among its top 100. Uninvolved adjacent lung had more T cell clonality than any other tissue, topping tumor. Longer overall survival was linked to higher blood T cell density.

Method: immunoSEQ multiplex PCR; TCRdb's copy keeps in-frame clones and lacks some. The sample shows around 53,000 clones, roughly 75% of them seen only once. The germline CDR1 and CDR2 sequences are ENHRY and SYGVKD. CDR3 length: 15 residues. The V gene lost 2 bases and the J gene lost 0 bases, with 8 bases spanning the gap. Worth noting for this clone: Antigen specificity is unknown.

The sequences come from PBMCs, collected before any cancer treatment. The chain has TRBV10-3 and TRBJ1-3; D remains unclear. The receptor comes from a woman aged 35 to 70 with stage II lung adenocarcinoma. CDR3 sequence: CAISEALNSGNTIYF. CDR3 DNA: TGTGCCATCAGTGAGGCCCTTAACTCTGGAAACACCATATATTTT.